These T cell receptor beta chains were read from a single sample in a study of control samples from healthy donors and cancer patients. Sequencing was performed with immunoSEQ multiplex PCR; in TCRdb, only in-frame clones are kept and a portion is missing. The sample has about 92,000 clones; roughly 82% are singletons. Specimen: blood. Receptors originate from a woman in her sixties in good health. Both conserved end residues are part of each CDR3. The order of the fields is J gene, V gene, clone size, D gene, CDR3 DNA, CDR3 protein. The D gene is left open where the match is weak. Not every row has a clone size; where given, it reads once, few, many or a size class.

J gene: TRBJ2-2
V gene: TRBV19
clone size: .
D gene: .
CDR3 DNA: TGTGCTACCGGACACTGGGAGCTGTTTTTT
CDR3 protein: CATGHWELFF

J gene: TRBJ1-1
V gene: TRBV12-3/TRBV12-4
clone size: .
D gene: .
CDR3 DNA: TGTGCCAGCAGCCGACAGGTGCACACTGAAGCTTTCTTT
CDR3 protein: CASSRQVHTEAFF

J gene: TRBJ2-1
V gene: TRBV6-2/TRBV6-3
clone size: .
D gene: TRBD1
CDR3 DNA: TGTGCCAGCAGTAGGGACAGGGAAAAATGGTACAATGAGCAGTTCTTC
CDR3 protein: CASSRDREKWYNEQFF

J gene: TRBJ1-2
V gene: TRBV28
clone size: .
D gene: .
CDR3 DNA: TGTGCCAGCAGTCTGCGTGTCCGGATTGATGGCTACACCTTC
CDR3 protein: CASSLRVRIDGYTF

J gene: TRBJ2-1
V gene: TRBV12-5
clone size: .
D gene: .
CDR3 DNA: TGTGCTAGTGGTTTGGAAGTCACCCCTTGGCAGTTCTTC
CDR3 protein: CASGLEVTPWQFF

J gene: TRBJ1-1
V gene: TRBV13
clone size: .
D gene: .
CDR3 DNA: TGTGCCAGCAGCTTATTAACAGAAGCTTTCTTT
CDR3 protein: CASSLLTEAFF

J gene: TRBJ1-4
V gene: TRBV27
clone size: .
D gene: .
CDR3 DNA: TGTGCCAGCAAGAGGACCCCTCTAAACACCATGACGGGTGAAAAACTGTTTTTT
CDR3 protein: CASKRTPLNTMTGEKLFF

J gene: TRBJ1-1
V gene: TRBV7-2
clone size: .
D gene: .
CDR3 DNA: TGTGCCAGCAGCTTAATACGGAACACTGAAGCTTTCTTT
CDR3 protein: CASSLIRNTEAFF

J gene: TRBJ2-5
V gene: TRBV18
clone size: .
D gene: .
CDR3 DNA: TGTGCCAGCTCACCACGGAGGTCGGAGACCCAGTACTTC
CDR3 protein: CASSPRRSETQYF

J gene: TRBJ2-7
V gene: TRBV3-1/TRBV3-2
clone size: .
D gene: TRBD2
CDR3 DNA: TGTGCCAGCGGGGACTACAGCTACGAGCAGTACTTC
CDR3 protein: CASGDYSYEQYF

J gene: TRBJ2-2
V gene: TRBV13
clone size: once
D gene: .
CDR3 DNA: TGTGCCAGCAGCTTTTTTGTAGCGTCGGACACCGGGGAGCTGTTTTTT
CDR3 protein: CASSFFVASDTGELFF

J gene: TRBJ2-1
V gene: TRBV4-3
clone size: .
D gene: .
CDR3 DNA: TGCGCCAGCAGCCCCGGGACCTCCTACAATGAGCAGTTCTTC
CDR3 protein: CASSPGTSYNEQFF